The sequence of this T cell receptor beta chain was determined in a study of T cell responses to AZD1222 COVID-19 vaccine. Across the whole study: Both about-4-week and about-12-week second-dose recipients were combined.

Study-wide points: Baseline seropositivity occurred in only a handful of AZD1222 recipients. Vaccination with two AZD1222 doses was followed by a rise in Spike-specific TCR breadth and depth.

Germline V lookup: CDR1 ENHRY, CDR2 SYGVKD. The CDR3 loop spans 12 amino acids. Trimming shortened V by 6 bases and J by 4 bases, and 6 bases separated the two germline ends. This table comes from immunoSEQ multiplex PCR, and its TCRdb copy is limited to in-frame clones, with some not included. The sample lists approximately 88,000 clones; 70% to 80% were seen once. Details on this clone: Its specificity is unknown.

This TCR derives from an adult in good health. Sequenced material: peripheral blood, taken on day 0 of AZD1222 vaccination. The rearrangement joins TRBV10-3 to TRBJ2-2; D is ambiguous. The CDR3 loop reads CAIRELTGELFF. For the CDR3, the DNA is TGTGCCATCAGAGAACTCACCGGGGAGCTGTTTTTT.